The clone carrying this T cell receptor (beta chain) was counted many times. Its target is not known. TCRdb reprocessed the PCR reads via MiXCR and lists one record per CDR3 protein. The repertoire consists of 75,000 to 100,000 distinct CDR3 sequences, with around a fifth occurring once and the leading ten covering around 0.91%. This specimen comes from a study of molecular identifiers for immune sequencing clone quantification. Study-wide results and limits: Detecting spiked Jurkat TCR RNA from one cell among 1 million or so naive cells was reportedly possible.

Sequenced sample: naive CD8+ T cells from blood, with Jurkat cell RNA spiked in. Indicated subset: FACS-sorted CD8+CD4-CCR7+CD45RA+ naive T cells. The clonotype comes from a human donor in good health. Some libraries in this study had Jurkat cell RNA spiked in.

The CDR3 here is CASSLGRDMNTEAFF. The DNA of the CDR3 is TGTGCCAGCAGCTTAGGGAGGGATATGAACACTGAAGCTTTCTTT. This chain links TRBV11-2 with TRBJ1-1; D is ambiguous. V gave up 1 base and J gave up 0 bases, with 9 bases separating them. Per the germline V gene, CDR1 is SGHAT and CDR2 is FQNNGV. The length of the CDR3 is 15 residues.